These T cell receptor beta chains were read from a single sample in a study of post-analysis software for immune sequencing data. TCRdb used MiXCR to reprocess the PCR reads, holding one entry per CDR3 protein. The sample includes under 200,000 distinct CDR3 sequences, 25% to 35% of them seen just once. Sequenced material: blood. The source is a girl aged 2-17 years with multiple sclerosis. Both conserved end residues are part of each CDR3. Each record gives: clone size, V gene, D gene, CDR3 length, J gene, CDR3 protein, CDR3 DNA. The D gene is left open where the match is weak. Only some rows state a clone size, as once, few, many or a class for expanded clones.

abundance: few; v_gene: TRBV5-1; d_gene: -; len: 16; j_gene: TRBJ2-2; CDR3aa: CASSLDPVPNTGELFF; CDR3nt: TGCGCCAGCAGCTTGGATCCAGTCCCGAACACCGGGGAGCTGTTTTTT
abundance: many; v_gene: TRBV12-3/TRBV12-4; d_gene: -; len: 17; j_gene: TRBJ2-7; CDR3aa: CASSPLPLDSSSYEQYF; CDR3nt: TGTGCCAGCAGTCCCCTCCCTCTTGACAGTTCCTCCTACGAGCAGTACTTC
abundance: -; v_gene: TRBV20-1; d_gene: -; len: 17; j_gene: TRBJ2-1; CDR3aa: CSPQGRRKVNSYNEQFF; CDR3nt: TGCAGCCCGCAGGGGAGGAGGAAGGTCAACTCCTACAATGAGCAGTTCTTC
abundance: -; v_gene: TRBV7-9; d_gene: -; len: 12; j_gene: TRBJ2-7; CDR3aa: CASSSHPYEQYF; CDR3nt: TGTGCCAGCAGCTCTCATCCCTACGAGCAGTACTTC
abundance: few; v_gene: TRBV15; d_gene: -; len: 17; j_gene: TRBJ2-1; CDR3aa: CATSRDRGSGLYNEQFF; CDR3nt: TGTGCCACCAGCAGAGATAGGGGTTCGGGACTCTACAATGAGCAGTTCTTC
abundance: many; v_gene: TRBV27; d_gene: TRBD2; len: 15; j_gene: TRBJ2-5; CDR3aa: CASTPGLADRETQYF; CDR3nt: TGTGCCAGTACCCCGGGACTAGCGGACAGGGAGACCCAGTACTTC
abundance: many; v_gene: TRBV28; d_gene: -; len: 14; j_gene: TRBJ2-7; CDR3aa: CASSFLQGSYEQYF; CDR3nt: TGTGCCAGCAGTTTTTTACAGGGCTCCTACGAGCAGTACTTC
abundance: few; v_gene: TRBV10-2; d_gene: TRBD1; len: 14; j_gene: TRBJ1-6; CDR3aa: CASSKHRGNSPLHF; CDR3nt: TGCGCCAGCAGCAAACACAGGGGTAATTCACCCCTCCACTTT
abundance: few; v_gene: TRBV11-2; d_gene: -; len: 14; j_gene: TRBJ1-5; CDR3aa: CASSLGQGIQPQHF; CDR3nt: TGTGCCAGCAGCTTAGGCCAGGGGATCCAGCCCCAGCATTTT
abundance: many; v_gene: TRBV7-2; d_gene: -; len: 12; j_gene: TRBJ1-5; CDR3aa: CASNRLGWPQHF; CDR3nt: TGTGCCAGCAACCGACTAGGGTGGCCCCAGCATTTT
abundance: few; v_gene: TRBV12-3/TRBV12-4; d_gene: -; len: 14; j_gene: TRBJ1-5; CDR3aa: CASSRTSGRQPQHF; CDR3nt: TGTGCCAGCAGTCGTACCTCAGGGAGACAGCCCCAGCATTTT
abundance: few; v_gene: TRBV7-9; d_gene: -; len: 14; j_gene: TRBJ1-3; CDR3aa: CASSQGSLGNTIYF; CDR3nt: TGTGCCAGCAGCCAAGGGAGCCTAGGAAACACCATATATTTT
abundance: few; v_gene: TRBV5-1; d_gene: -; len: 16; j_gene: TRBJ2-4; CDR3aa: CASSPGLLGAKNIQYF; CDR3nt: TGCGCCAGCAGCCCTGGACTATTAGGGGCCAAAAACATTCAGTACTTC
abundance: many; v_gene: TRBV20-1; d_gene: -; len: 11; j_gene: TRBJ1-2; CDR3aa: CSARTDYGYTF; CDR3nt: TGCAGTGCCAGGACAGACTATGGCTACACCTTC
abundance: many; v_gene: TRBV28; d_gene: -; len: 11; j_gene: TRBJ2-4; CDR3aa: CASSREGIQYF; CDR3nt: TGTGCCAGCAGCCGCGAAGGCATTCAGTACTTC
abundance: few; v_gene: TRBV7-2; d_gene: -; len: 13; j_gene: TRBJ1-4; CDR3aa: CASSLGGNEKLFF; CDR3nt: TGTGCCAGCAGCTTGGGCGGCAACGAAAAACTGTTTTTT
abundance: few; v_gene: TRBV6-2/TRBV6-3; d_gene: -; len: 18; j_gene: TRBJ1-1; CDR3aa: CASSSSQDTDPSRTEAFF; CDR3nt: TGTGCCAGCAGTTCCTCCCAGGACACCGACCCCTCTCGCACTGAAGCTTTCTTT
abundance: few; v_gene: TRBV27; d_gene: -; len: 13; j_gene: TRBJ1-1; CDR3aa: CASSLSVTYVAFF; CDR3nt: TGTGCCAGCAGTTTATCGGTGACGTACGTGGCTTTCTTT
abundance: -; v_gene: TRBV3-1; d_gene: TRBD1; len: 16; j_gene: TRBJ2-1; CDR3aa: CASSPNYRDSNNEQFF; CDR3nt: TGTGCCAGCTCCCCGAATTACCGGGACAGCAACAATGAGCAGTTCTTC
abundance: few; v_gene: TRBV4-2; d_gene: TRBD1; len: 16; j_gene: TRBJ2-3; CDR3aa: CASSQDPTGGTDTQYF; CDR3nt: TGTGCCAGCAGCCAAGATCCGACAGGGGGCACAGATACGCAGTATTTT
abundance: -; v_gene: TRBV20-1; d_gene: -; len: 14; j_gene: TRBJ2-1; CDR3aa: CSARTLSFYNEQFF; CDR3nt: TGCAGTGCTCGGACGCTCAGCTTCTACAATGAGCAGTTCTTC
abundance: -; v_gene: TRBV29-1; d_gene: TRBD1; len: 13; j_gene: TRBJ1-1; CDR3aa: CSVDTGANTEAFF; CDR3nt: TGCAGCGTTGACACAGGGGCGAACACTGAAGCTTTCTTT
abundance: -; v_gene: TRBV6-5; d_gene: -; len: 15; j_gene: TRBJ2-1; CDR3aa: CASSHIQGLYNGQFF; CDR3nt: TGTGCCAGCAGTCATATTCAGGGTCTCTACAATGGGCAGTTCTTC
abundance: -; v_gene: TRBV7-9; d_gene: TRBD1; len: 17; j_gene: TRBJ1-1; CDR3aa: CASSGRQGETVLAEAFF; CDR3nt: TGTGCCAGCAGCGGTCGGCAGGGGGAAACCGTGTTGGCTGAAGCTTTCTTT
abundance: many; v_gene: TRBV20-1; d_gene: -; len: 14; j_gene: TRBJ2-5; CDR3aa: CSASIRSGGETQYF; CDR3nt: TGCAGTGCTAGCATTAGATCCGGGGGAGAGACCCAGTACTTC
abundance: -; v_gene: TRBV5-1; d_gene: -; len: 14; j_gene: TRBJ2-7; CDR3aa: CASSFDRQGCEQYF; CDR3nt: TGCGCCAGCAGCTTTGACAGGCAAGGGTGCGAGCAGTACTTC